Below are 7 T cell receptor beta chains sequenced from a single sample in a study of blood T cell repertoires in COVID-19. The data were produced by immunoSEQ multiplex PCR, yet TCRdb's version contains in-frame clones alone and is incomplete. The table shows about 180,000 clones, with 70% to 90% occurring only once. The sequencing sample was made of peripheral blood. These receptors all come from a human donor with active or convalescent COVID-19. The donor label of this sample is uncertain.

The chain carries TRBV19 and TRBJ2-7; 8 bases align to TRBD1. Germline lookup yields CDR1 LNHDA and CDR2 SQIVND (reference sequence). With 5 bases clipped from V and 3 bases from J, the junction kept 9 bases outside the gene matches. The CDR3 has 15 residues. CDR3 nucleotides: TGTGCCAGTAGTCCCGAGGACAGGGTGGTCTACGAGCAGTACTTC. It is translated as CASSPEDRVVYEQYF.

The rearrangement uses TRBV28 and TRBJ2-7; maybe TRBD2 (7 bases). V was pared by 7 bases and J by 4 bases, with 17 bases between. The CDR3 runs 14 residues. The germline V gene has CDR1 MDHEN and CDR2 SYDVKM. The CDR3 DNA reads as TGTGCCAGCAATCCCCTCAGGGGAGGGTACGAGCAGTACTTC. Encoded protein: CASNPLRGGYEQYF. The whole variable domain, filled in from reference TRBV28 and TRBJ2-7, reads DVKVTQSSRYLVKRTGEKVFLECVQDMDHENMFWYRQDPGLGLRLIYFSYDVKMKEKGDIPEGYSVSREKKERFSLILESASTNQTSMYLCASNPLRGGYEQYFGPGTRLTVT.

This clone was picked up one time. The CDR3 loop is CASRQGDFSGNTIYF. CDR3 bases: TGTGCCAGCAGGCAGGGGGACTTCTCTGGAAACACCATATATTTT. The rearrangement joins TRBV28 to TRBJ1-3; 7 bases fit TRBD1. Germline V gives CDR1 MDHEN, CDR2 SYDVKM. J gave up 0 bases and V 6 bases, and 5 bases lay outside the gene matches. The CDR3 is 15 amino acids.

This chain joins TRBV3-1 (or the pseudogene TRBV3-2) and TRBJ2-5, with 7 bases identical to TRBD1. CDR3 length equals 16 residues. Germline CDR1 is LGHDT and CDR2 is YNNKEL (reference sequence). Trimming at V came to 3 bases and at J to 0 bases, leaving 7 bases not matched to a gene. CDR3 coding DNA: TGTGCCAGCAGCCATGCGACAGGGATGTACCAAGAGACCCAGTACTTC. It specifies CASSHATGMYQETQYF.

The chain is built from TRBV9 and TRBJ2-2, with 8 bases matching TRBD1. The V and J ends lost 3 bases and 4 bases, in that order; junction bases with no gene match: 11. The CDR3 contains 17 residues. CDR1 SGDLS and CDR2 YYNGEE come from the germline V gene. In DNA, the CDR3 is TGTGCCAGCAGCGCGCCACAGGGGGTCCTCGGCACCGGGGAGCTGTTTTTT. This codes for CASSAPQGVLGTGELFF.

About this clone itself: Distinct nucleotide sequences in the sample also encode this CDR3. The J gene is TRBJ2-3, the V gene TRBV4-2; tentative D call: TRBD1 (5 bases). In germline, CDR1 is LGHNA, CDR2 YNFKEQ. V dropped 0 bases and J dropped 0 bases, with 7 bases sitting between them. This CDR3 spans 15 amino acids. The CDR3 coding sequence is TGTGCCAGCAGCCAAGATACAGGAAGCACAGATACGCAGTATTTT. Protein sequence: CASSQDTGSTDTQYF.

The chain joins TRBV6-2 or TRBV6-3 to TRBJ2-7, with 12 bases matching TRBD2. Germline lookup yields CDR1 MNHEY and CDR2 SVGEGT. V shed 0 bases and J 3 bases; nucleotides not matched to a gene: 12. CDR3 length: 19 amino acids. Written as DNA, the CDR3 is TGTGCCAGCAGTTACTCGATTTTCACTAGCGGGGGGATTGGCTACGAGCAGTACTTC. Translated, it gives CASSYSIFTSGGIGYEQYF.